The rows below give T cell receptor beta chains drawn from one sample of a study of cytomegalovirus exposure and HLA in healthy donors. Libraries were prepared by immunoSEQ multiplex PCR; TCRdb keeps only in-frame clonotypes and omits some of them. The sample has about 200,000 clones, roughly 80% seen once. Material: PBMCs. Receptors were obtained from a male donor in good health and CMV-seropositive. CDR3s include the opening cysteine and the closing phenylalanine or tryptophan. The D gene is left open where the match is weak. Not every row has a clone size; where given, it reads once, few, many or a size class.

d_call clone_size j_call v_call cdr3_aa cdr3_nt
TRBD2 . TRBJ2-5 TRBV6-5 CASSYRRGGSQETQYF TGTGCCAGCAGTTACCGACGCGGGGGGAGCCAAGAGACCCAGTACTTC
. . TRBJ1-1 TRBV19 CASSSSRSAPRAFF TGTGCCAGTAGTTCGAGTCGCAGTGCCCCGAGGGCTTTCTTT
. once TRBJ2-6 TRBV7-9 CSSSLGLWANVLTF TGTTCCAGCAGCTTAGGGCTGTGGGCCAACGTCCTGACTTTC
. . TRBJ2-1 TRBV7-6 CASSLRTREQFF TGTGCCAGCAGCTTAAGGACTCGGGAGCAGTTCTTC
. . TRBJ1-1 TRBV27 CASSFRGSETEAFF TGTGCCAGCAGTTTCCGGGGGAGTGAGACTGAAGCTTTCTTT
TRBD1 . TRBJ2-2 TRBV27 CASSSTGANTGELFF TGTGCCAGCAGTTCTACAGGGGCGAACACCGGGGAGCTGTTTTTT
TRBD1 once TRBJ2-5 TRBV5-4 CASSLGQDRPETQYF TGTGCCAGCAGCTTGGGGCAGGACAGGCCGGAGACCCAGTACTTC
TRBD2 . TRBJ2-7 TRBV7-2 CASSLETGTSRLYEQYF TGTGCCAGCAGCTTAGAGACCGGGACTAGCAGACTTTACGAGCAGTACTTC
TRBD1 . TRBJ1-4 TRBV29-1 CSVELPGQGEKLFF TGCAGCGTTGAACTGCCGGGACAGGGGGAAAAACTGTTTTTT
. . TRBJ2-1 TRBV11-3 CASSLGGRNNEQFF TGTGCCAGCAGCTTAGGCGGGCGGAACAATGAGCAGTTCTTC
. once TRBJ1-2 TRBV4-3 CASSQFSGAHYGYTF TGCGCCAGCAGCCAATTTTCAGGGGCCCACTATGGCTACACCTTC
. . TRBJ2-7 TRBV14 CASSRDSLRREQYF TGTGCCAGCAGCCGCGACAGTCTAAGGAGAGAGCAGTACTTC
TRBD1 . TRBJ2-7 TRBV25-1 CASSESPGTGGYEQYF TGTGCCAGCAGTGAATCACCCGGGACAGGGGGCTACGAGCAGTACTTC
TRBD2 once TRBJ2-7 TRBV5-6 CASSLGLADGREQYF TGTGCCAGCAGCTTAGGACTAGCGGATGGTAGGGAGCAGTACTTC
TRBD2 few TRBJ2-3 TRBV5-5 CASSRLASTDTQYF TGTGCCAGCAGCCGACTAGCGTCCACAGATACGCAGTATTTT
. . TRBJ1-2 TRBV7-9 CASSLSGTTRWYGYTF TGTGCCAGCAGCTTATCCGGGACAACCAGGTGGTATGGCTACACCTTC
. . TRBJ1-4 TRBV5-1 CASTLPGGPNEKLFF TGCGCCAGCACCCTCCCCGGGGGGCCTAATGAAAAACTGTTTTTT
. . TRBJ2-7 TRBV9 CASSVARTGTLYEQYF TGTGCCAGCAGCGTAGCCCGGACTGGCACCCTCTACGAGCAGTACTTC
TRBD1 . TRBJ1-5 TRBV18 CASSPETGNQPQHF TGTGCCAGCTCACCAGAGACAGGGAATCAGCCCCAGCATTTT
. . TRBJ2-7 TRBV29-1 CSVSDFSYEQYF TGCAGCGTCTCCGACTTCTCCTACGAGCAGTACTTC
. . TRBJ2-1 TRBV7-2 CASSQYDLANNEQFF TGTGCCAGCAGCCAATACGACCTAGCGAACAATGAGCAGTTCTTC
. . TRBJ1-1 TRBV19 CASSMGSQLNTEAFF TGTGCCAGTAGTATGGGTAGCCAGCTGAACACTGAAGCTTTCTTT
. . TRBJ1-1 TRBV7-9 CASRSTEAFF TGTGCCAGCAGGAGCACTGAAGCTTTCTTT
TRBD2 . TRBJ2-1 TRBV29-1 CSVLGTSGRGNEQFF TGCAGCGTCTTGGGGACTAGCGGGAGGGGCAATGAGCAGTTCTTC
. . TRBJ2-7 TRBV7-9 CASSLEGAGEQYF TGTGCCAGCAGCTTAGAAGGAGCGGGCGAGCAGTACTTC
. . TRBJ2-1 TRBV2 CASAEQTSYNEQFF TGTGCCAGCGCGGAGCAAACCTCCTACAATGAGCAGTTCTTC
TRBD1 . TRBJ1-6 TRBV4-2 CASSQEGNLQGDSPLHF TGTGCCAGCAGCCAAGAAGGAAATTTACAGGGGGATTCACCCCTCCACTTT
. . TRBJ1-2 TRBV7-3 CASSADSGSGYTF TGTGCCAGCAGCGCGGACAGTGGTAGTGGCTACACCTTC
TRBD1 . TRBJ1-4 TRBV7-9 CASSRDRSDEKLFF TGTGCCAGCAGCCGGGACAGAAGCGACGAAAAACTGTTTTTT
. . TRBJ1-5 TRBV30 CAWSTYRDDQPQHF TGTGCCTGGAGTACGTACAGGGACGATCAGCCCCAGCATTTT
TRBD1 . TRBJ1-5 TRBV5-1 CASSLGSTGGNQPQHF TGCGCCAGCAGCTTGGGATCGACAGGGGGTAATCAGCCCCAGCATTTT
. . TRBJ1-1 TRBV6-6 CASRRDSQNTEAFF TGTGCCAGCAGACGGGATTCTCAGAACACTGAAGCTTTCTTT
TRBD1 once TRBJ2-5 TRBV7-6 CASSLDGTGKTQYF TGTGCCAGCAGCTTAGACGGGACAGGAAAGACCCAGTACTTC
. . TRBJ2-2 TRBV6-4 CASSPGQTNTGELFF TGTGCCAGCAGTCCGGGACAAACGAACACCGGGGAGCTGTTTTTT
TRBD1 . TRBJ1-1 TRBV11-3 CASSPGGNRDTEAFF TGTGCCAGCAGCCCAGGGGGTAACAGGGACACCGAAGCTTTCTTT
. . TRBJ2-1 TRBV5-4 CAVLRRLGVGNNEQFF TGTGCCGTATTGAGACGATTGGGAGTTGGGAACAATGAGCAGTTCTTC
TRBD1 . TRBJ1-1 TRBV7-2 CASSFKTGVFTEAFF TGTGCCAGCAGCTTCAAGACAGGGGTTTTCACTGAGGCTTTCTTT